Listed here are 20 T cell receptor beta chains from one sample, sequenced in a study of human T cells and chemical hapten exposure. Time point described: pre-sensitization, week 0. Documented treatment: therapeutic diphenylcyclopropenone sensitization with weekly scalp DPC. TCRdb itself ran the RACE reads through MiXCR, one entry per CDR3 protein. This sample yields more than 300,000 distinct CDR3 sequences, of which 4.5% to 5.5% are seen a single time; around 8% belongs to the top ten. The input for sequencing was whole blood, taken in connection with sensitization to the hapten diphenylcyclopropenone (DPC). Receptor source: a woman in her late teens or twenties with alopecia areata. Some clones in this sample may be carry-over from other donors' samples.

This clonotype was recorded many times. The rearrangement links TRBV27 to TRBJ2-1; weak D call: TRBD2 (6 bases). Between the trimmed V and J ends, which lost 4 bases and 8 bases, there was a span of 18 bases. The CDR3 runs 15 residues. Germline loops: CDR1 MNHEY, CDR2 SMNVEV (reference sequence). CDR3 in DNA: TGTGCCAGCAGTTCACGACTTGGAGGGATCCATGAGCAGTTCTTC. This encodes CASSSRLGGIHEQFF.

This clonotype was detected ten times or more. The chain couples TRBV29-1 to TRBJ1-1; D remains unclear. Trimming stripped 0 bases from V and 1 base from J, with 12 bases between. The CDR3 is 15 amino acids. Germline CDR1 and CDR2: SQVTM and ANQGSEA. DNA for the CDR3: TGCAGCGTTGAAGATCTAACAGAAGCGAACACTGAAGCTTTCTTT. Protein sequence: CSVEDLTEANTEAFF.

This clonotype has at least ten counts. Here the CDR3 reads CASSQDPGVSHTEAFF. CDR3 bases: TGTGCCAGCAGCCAAGACCCAGGGGTATCGCACACTGAAGCTTTCTTT. The chain recombines TRBV3-1 with TRBJ1-1; weak D call: TRBD1 (6 bases). The germline CDR1 and CDR2 sequences are LGHDT and YNNKEL (reference sequence). V lost 0 bases to trimming and J lost 3 bases, with 14 bases between them. The CDR3 extends over 16 amino acids. Full variable domain (outside the CDR3, taken from reference TRBV3-1 and TRBJ1-1): DTAVSQTPKYLVTQMGNDKSIKCEQNLGHDTMYWYKQDSKKFLKIMFSYNNKELIINETVPNRFSPKSPDKAHLNLHINSLELGDSAVYFCASSQDPGVSHTEAFFGQGTRLTVV.

This clonotype has only a few counts. The chain is built from TRBV5-6 and TRBJ1-6, with D unresolved. V was trimmed by 0 bases and J by 4 bases, leaving 11 bases between them. Germline V gene lookup returns CDR1 SGHDT and CDR2 YYEEEE. The CDR3 contains 16 residues. CDR3 residues: CASSLAARVYNSPLHF. The CDR3 coding sequence is TGTGCCAGCAGCTTGGCAGCGCGAGTTTATAATTCACCCCTCCACTTT. The complete variable domain, with remaining parts taken from reference TRBV5-6 and TRBJ1-6, reads DAGVTQSPTHLIKTRGQQVTLRCSPKSGHDTVSWYQQALGQGPQFIFQYYEEEERQRGNFPDRFSGHQFPNYSSELNVNALLLGDSALYLCASSLAARVYNSPLHFGNGTRLTVT.

This clonotype was seen ten or more times. The DNA for the CDR3 is TGTGCCAGCAGCTCCGAGACAGGGAAAGAGACCCAGTACTTC. It codes for CASSSETGKETQYF. V gene TRBV7-6 combines with J gene TRBJ2-5, with TRBD1 matching 7 bases. The germline gives CDR1 SGHVS, CDR2 FNYEAQ. V gave up 4 bases and J gave up 3 bases; unmatched junction bases: 5. The CDR3 contains 14 residues.

This clonotype was picked up a small number of times. This chain connects TRBV27 to TRBJ1-4; D gene uncertain. With 6 bases removed from V and 8 bases from J, the gap between germline ends came to 16 bases. The CDR3 is 14 residues long. The germline V gene encodes CDR1 MNHEY and CDR2 SMNVEV (reference sequence). CDR3 coding DNA: TGTGCCAGCAGACGACATTCGAGTCGCGAAAAACTGTTTTTT. The encoded protein is CASRRHSSREKLFF.

This clonotype was recorded at least ten times. V and J are TRBV10-3 and TRBJ1-1; possibly TRBD1 for D (5 bases). The CDR3 has 14 amino acids. V lost 5 bases, J lost 1 base, and 11 bases lay in between. Germline V gene sequence: CDR1 ENHRY, CDR2 SYGVKD. CDR3 amino acids: CAISWDGKNTEAFF. The CDR3 DNA reads as TGTGCCATCAGTTGGGACGGGAAGAACACTGAAGCTTTCTTT.

This clonotype has a handful of counts. J is TRBJ2-3 and V is TRBV20-1; D perhaps matches TRBD2 (7 bases). This CDR3 spans 16 amino acids. Germline-derived CDR1 and CDR2 are DFQATT and SNEGSKA (reference sequence). V lost 4 bases, J lost 0 bases, and 17 bases lay in between. Here the CDR3 DNA reads TGCAGTGCTATACTAATAGGGGGGGCTAGCACAGATACGCAGTATTTT. Protein product: CSAILIGGASTDTQYF.

In this sample, this clonotype turned up a few times. The CDR3 sequence is CASRYTSGIGDTQYF. The DNA for the CDR3 is TGTGCCAGCAGGTATACTAGCGGGATTGGAGATACGCAGTATTTT. The rearrangement links TRBV7-2 to TRBJ2-3, with 10 bases matching TRBD2. CDR1 is SGHTA and CDR2 is FQGNSA in the germline V gene. The CDR3 has 15 residues. Unmatched junction bases numbered 8, after V lost 6 bases and J lost 5 bases.

The CDR3: CASSHTGLGTEAFF. DNA for the CDR3: TGTGCCAGCAGTCACACAGGCTTAGGGACTGAAGCTTTCTTT. V gene TRBV6-1 combines with J gene TRBJ1-1; the D gene is possibly TRBD1 (5 bases). Germline lookup yields CDR1 MNHNS and CDR2 SASEGT. This CDR3 has 14 residues. Trimming stripped 5 bases from V and 5 bases from J, with 15 bases between.

This clonotype was seen only a few times. The gene calls are TRBV28 and TRBJ2-5, with 9 bases lining up with TRBD2. The CDR3 has 15 amino acids. The V gene's germline CDR1 is MDHEN and CDR2 SYDVKM. Trimming removed 0 bases from V and 3 bases from J; junction bases left unmatched: 2. DNA for the CDR3: TGTGCCAGCAGTTTATGGCTAGCGGGGAAAGAGACCCAGTACTTC. It translates to CASSLWLAGKETQYF.

This clonotype was seen repeatedly, ten times or more. This chain links TRBV28 with TRBJ2-2; D gene unclear. Germline loops: CDR1 MDHEN, CDR2 SYDVKM. CDR3 size: 15 residues. Trimming took off 7 bases at V and 3 bases at J, with 15 bases between the two ends. CDR3 sequence (DNA): TGTGCCAGCATCTCAGGAGAGAGAGACACCGGGGAGCTGTTTTTT. Amino acids: CASISGERDTGELFF.

This clonotype was seen many times. The chain couples TRBV29-1 to TRBJ1-3, with D uncertain. Germline values: CDR1 SQVTM, CDR2 ANQGSEA. The germline V and J ends were trimmed by 1 base and 4 bases, with 11 bases remaining between them. There are 14 residues in the CDR3. The CDR3 reads CSVEGLMGGNTIYF. For the CDR3, the DNA is TGCAGCGTTGAAGGACTCATGGGCGGAAACACCATATATTTT.

This clonotype came up many times. This chain joins TRBV27 and TRBJ1-1; maybe TRBD1 (6 bases). This CDR3 comprises 14 residues. Trimming shortened V by 4 bases and J by 4 bases, and 13 bases separated the two germline ends. The germline V gene encodes CDR1 MNHEY and CDR2 SMNVEV (reference sequence). CDR3 sequence: CASSWDTQRTEAFF. Written as DNA, the CDR3 is TGTGCCAGCAGTTGGGACACGCAGCGCACTGAAGCTTTCTTT.

This clonotype has ten or more counts. The chain combines TRBV5-1 with TRBJ1-1; 7 bases fit TRBD1. CDR1 is SGHRS, CDR2 YFSETQ, per germline. This CDR3 is 14 amino acids long. After removal of 4 bases from V and 5 bases from J, the junction contained 8 bases not matched to a gene. CDR3 DNA: TGCGCCAGCAGCCAACGACAGGGATCTACTGAAGCTTTCTTT. Amino acids: CASSQRQGSTEAFF.

In DNA form, the CDR3 reads TGTGCCAGCAGCTTAGCGAGGGGGGGCCGAGAGACCCAGTACTTC. This gives the protein CASSLARGGRETQYF. The rearrangement joins TRBV7-2 to TRBJ2-5; D is possibly TRBD2 (7 bases). Trimming left V 0 bases short and J 4 bases short, with 12 bases between. This CDR3 is 15 amino acids long. Germline V gene data show CDR1 as SGHTA and CDR2 as FQGNSA.

The J gene is TRBJ2-5, the V gene TRBV6-5, with D perhaps matching TRBD1 (5 bases). The V end was cut by 5 bases, the J end by 5 bases, with 21 bases between. In germline, CDR1 is MNHEY, CDR2 SVGAGI. The length of the CDR3 is 16 residues. The CDR3 nucleotides read TGTGCCAGCAGTGGCGATAAGTCCAGGGATTTTGAGACCCAGTACTTC. Residues: CASSGDKSRDFETQYF.

This clonotype has a count of ten or more. The chain recombines TRBV7-2 with TRBJ2-5; 13 nucleotides agree with TRBD2. In germline, CDR1 is SGHTA, CDR2 FQGNSA. Losses at the gene ends were 5 bases for V and 2 bases for J; bases not matched to a gene: 2. The CDR3 loop spans 15 amino acids. CDR3 bases: TGTGCCAGCAGCATGACTAGCGGGGGGCAAGAGACCCAGTACTTC. It is translated as CASSMTSGGQETQYF.

The chain recombines TRBV7-2 with TRBJ1-1, with D hard to call. The CDR3 totals 15 residues. CDR1 and CDR2 (germline): SGHTA, FQGNSA. V was cut by 10 bases and J by 4 bases, with 22 bases left in between. CDR3 residues: CATKLGGKTPTEAFF. The CDR3 DNA reads TGTGCCACCAAATTGGGAGGGAAGACACCCACTGAAGCTTTCTTT.

This clonotype came up many times. V gene TRBV27 combines with J gene TRBJ2-7; D possibly corresponds to TRBD1 (6 bases). Trimming cost V 2 bases and J 0 bases, with 11 bases left between them. Looked up from germline, CDR1 is MNHEY and CDR2 is SMNVEV (reference sequence). This CDR3 comprises 15 residues. CDR3 nucleotides: TGTGCCAGCAGTTTAATGACAGGTCTCTCCTACGAGCAGTACTTC. This codes for CASSLMTGLSYEQYF.